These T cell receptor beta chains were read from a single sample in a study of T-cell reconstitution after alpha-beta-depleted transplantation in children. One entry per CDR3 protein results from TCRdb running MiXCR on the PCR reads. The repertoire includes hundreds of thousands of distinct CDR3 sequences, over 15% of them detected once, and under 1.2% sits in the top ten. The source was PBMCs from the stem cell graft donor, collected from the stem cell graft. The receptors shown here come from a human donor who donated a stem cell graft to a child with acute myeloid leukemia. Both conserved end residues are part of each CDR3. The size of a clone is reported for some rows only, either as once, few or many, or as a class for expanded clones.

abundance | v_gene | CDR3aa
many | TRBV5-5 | CASSLPGSVEQFF
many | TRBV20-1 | CSSNKRTGPTDTQYF
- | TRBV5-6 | CASSLFWGEVSDTQYF
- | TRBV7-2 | CASSLGAPGQVLYEQYF
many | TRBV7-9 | CASSNGEYGYTF
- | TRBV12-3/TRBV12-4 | CASRTSAGSTDTQYF
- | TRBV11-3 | CASSLTEFGGGYTF
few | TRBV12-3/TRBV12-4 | CASRVRDYNEQFF
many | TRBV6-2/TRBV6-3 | CASSYFPTYEQYF
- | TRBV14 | CASSQGHPGTRQGYKYF
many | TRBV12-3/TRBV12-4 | CASSEWTDGYTF
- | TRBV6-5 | CASSTSGAGNTIYF
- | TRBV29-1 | CSVGGDRHTEAFF
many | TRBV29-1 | CSVEDGGYEQYF
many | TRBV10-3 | CATGQGSDGYTF
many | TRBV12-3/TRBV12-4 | CASRDHNYGYTF
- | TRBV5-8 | CASSPRVSTGNEQFF
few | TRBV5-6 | CASSLWGAEQFF
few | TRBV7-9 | CASRDRYNEQFF
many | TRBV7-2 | CASSLEGFLYEQYF
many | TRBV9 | CASSVRDSYNEQFF
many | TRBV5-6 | CASSPGTGIYGYTF
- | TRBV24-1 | CATSEDDQETQYF
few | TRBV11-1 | CASSLGGSRLAADNEQFF